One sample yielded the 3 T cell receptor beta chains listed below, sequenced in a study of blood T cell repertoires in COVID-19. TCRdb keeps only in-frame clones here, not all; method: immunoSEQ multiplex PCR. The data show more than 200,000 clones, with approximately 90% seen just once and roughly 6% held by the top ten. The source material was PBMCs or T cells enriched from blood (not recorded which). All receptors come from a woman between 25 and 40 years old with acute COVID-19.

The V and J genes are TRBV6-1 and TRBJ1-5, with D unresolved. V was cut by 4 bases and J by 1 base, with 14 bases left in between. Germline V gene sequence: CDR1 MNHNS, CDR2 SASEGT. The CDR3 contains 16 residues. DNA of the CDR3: TGTGCCAGCAGTGGCGGAAGGCAATTGAGCAATCAGCCCCAGCATTTT. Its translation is CASSGGRQLSNQPQHF.

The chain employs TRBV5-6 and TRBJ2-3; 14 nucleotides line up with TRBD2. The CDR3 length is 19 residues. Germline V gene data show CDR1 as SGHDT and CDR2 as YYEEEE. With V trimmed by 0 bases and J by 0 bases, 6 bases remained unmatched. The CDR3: CASSLVRLAGGPSTDTQYF. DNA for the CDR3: TGTGCCAGCAGCTTGGTTAGACTAGCGGGGGGGCCTAGCACAGATACGCAGTATTTT.

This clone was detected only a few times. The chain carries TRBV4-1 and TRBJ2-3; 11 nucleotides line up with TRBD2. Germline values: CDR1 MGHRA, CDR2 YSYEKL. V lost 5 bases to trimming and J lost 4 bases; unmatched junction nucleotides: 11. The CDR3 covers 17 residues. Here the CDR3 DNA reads TGCGCCAGCAGCGGTACTAGCGGGGGCGTTCGCGCAGATACGCAGTATTTT. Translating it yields CASSGTSGGVRADTQYF.